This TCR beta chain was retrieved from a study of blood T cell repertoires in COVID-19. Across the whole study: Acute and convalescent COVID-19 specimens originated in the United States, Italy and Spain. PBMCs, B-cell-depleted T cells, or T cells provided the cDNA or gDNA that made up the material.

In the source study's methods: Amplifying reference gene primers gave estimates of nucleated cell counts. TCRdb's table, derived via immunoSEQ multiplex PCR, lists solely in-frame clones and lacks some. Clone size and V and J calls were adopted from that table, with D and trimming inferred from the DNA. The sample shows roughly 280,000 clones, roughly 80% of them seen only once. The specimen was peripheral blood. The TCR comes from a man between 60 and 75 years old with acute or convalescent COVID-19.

The DNA for the CDR3 is TGTGCCAGCAGCCGGGGACAGACTGTTGAAAAACTGTTTTTT. Protein sequence: CASSRGQTVEKLFF. This chain links TRBV7-9 with TRBJ1-4; 7 nucleotides match TRBD1. The trim removed 5 bases at V and 7 bases at J, leaving 7 bases unmatched. CDR3 size: 14 residues. Germline V gene sequence: CDR1 SEHNR, CDR2 FQNEAQ (reference sequence).